These 23 T cell receptor beta chains were sequenced from one sample in a study of shared clonotypes between healthy human individuals. CD8 cells regarded as naive lacked CD45RO, were positively chosen for CCR7, and omitted terminally differentiated effector memory CD45RA+ cells. TCRdb's table, derived via immunoSEQ multiplex PCR, lists solely in-frame clones and lacks some. The table lists under 2,000,000 clones, about 95% of them singletons. The sequencing input was naive CD8+ T cells sorted from blood. The origin of the receptors is a man between 18 and 35 years old in good health.

The V gene is TRBV30, the J gene TRBJ1-1; 10 bases match TRBD1. The CDR3 loop spans 14 amino acids. CDR1 is GTSNPN, CDR2 SVGIG, per germline (reference sequence). J lost 5 bases, V lost 2 bases, and 5 bases had no gene match. CDR3 bases: TGTGCCTGGAGTTCGGGACAGGGGAAGACTGAAGCTTTCTTT. Translated: CAWSSGQGKTEAFF.

The CDR3 DNA is TGCGCCAGCAGCCAAGACGGACAGGGGGCATGGGGCACAGATACGCAGTATTTT. Protein sequence: CASSQDGQGAWGTDTQYF. V and J are TRBV4-3 and TRBJ2-3, with 11 nucleotides matching TRBD1. J lost 1 base, V lost 0 bases, and 6 bases had no gene match. The CDR3 length is 18 residues. In germline, CDR1 is LGHNA, CDR2 YSLEER.

V is TRBV27 and J is TRBJ1-5; TRBD1 matches 7 bases. The CDR3 is made up of 13 amino acids. After removal of 8 bases from V and 7 bases from J, the junction contained 8 bases not matched to a gene. CDR1 is MNHEY and CDR2 is SMNVEV in the germline V gene (reference sequence). The CDR3 DNA sequence: TGTGCCAGCCAAGGGGGCGCGGAACAGCCCCAGCATTTT. Amino acid sequence: CASQGGAEQPQHF.

This clone was observed once. The chain employs TRBV6-5 and TRBJ2-5; tentatively, D is TRBD2 (5 bases). This CDR3 has 15 residues. The germline CDR1 and CDR2 sequences are MNHEY and SVGAGI. V dropped 0 bases and J dropped 0 bases, with 8 bases sitting between them. This CDR3 reads CASSYSGVYQETQYF. CDR3 bases: TGTGCCAGCAGTTACTCGGGAGTGTACCAAGAGACCCAGTACTTC.

This chain joins TRBV6-1 and TRBJ2-3; D gene uncertain. The CDR3 extends over 14 amino acids. The germline CDR1 and CDR2 sequences are MNHNS and SASEGT. Trimming removed 4 bases from V and 1 base from J, with 9 bases in between. CDR3 bases: TGTGCCAGCAGTGCTGACGACCGCACAGATACGCAGTATTTT. Translated: CASSADDRTDTQYF.

The chain recombines TRBV19 with TRBJ1-1, with D possibly TRBD1 on 6 matching bases. CDR1 LNHDA and CDR2 SQIVND come from the germline V gene (reference sequence). The CDR3 has 13 amino acids. Trimming removed 4 bases at V and 13 bases at J, with 19 bases between. The CDR3 loop is CASSTGGPGSDFF. The CDR3 DNA reads as TGTGCCAGTAGTACCGGGGGCCCGGGGAGCGATTTCTTT.

This clone has only one observation. Mismatch with germline at one junction end may stem from a read error. This sequence joins TRBV6-6 and TRBJ1-3; no reliable D call. Germline V CDR1 and CDR2: MNHNY, SVGAGI (reference sequence). This CDR3 is built from 14 residues. The CDR3 nucleotides read TGTGCCAGCAATTACGTCGGCTCTGGAAACACCATATATTTT. Translating it yields CASNYVGSGNTIYF.

V and J are TRBV7-9 and TRBJ2-7; 10 positions match TRBD1. Looked up from germline, CDR1 is SEHNR and CDR2 is FQNEAQ (reference sequence). J was trimmed by 4 bases and V by 4 bases; bases with no gene match: 7. The CDR3 has 15 amino acids. As DNA, the CDR3 is TGTGCCAGCAGCTCCCCCGGGACAGGGGAATACGAGCAGTACTTC. This encodes CASSSPGTGEYEQYF. Full variable domain (missing parts from reference TRBV7-9 and TRBJ2-7): DTGVSQNPRHKITKRGQNVTFRCDPISEHNRLYWYRQTLGQGPEFLTYFQNEAQLEKSRLLSDRFSAERPKGSFSTLEIQRTEQGDSAMYLCASSSPGTGEYEQYFGPGTRLTVT.

The chain has TRBV27 and TRBJ2-5; 7 bases match TRBD1. CDR3 size: 15 residues. Germline V CDR1 and CDR2: MNHEY, SMNVEV (reference sequence). V shed 4 bases and J 2 bases; nucleotides not matched to a gene: 7. CDR3 sequence (DNA): TGTGCCAGCAGTTCAGACAGGGAAAATCAAGAGACCCAGTACTTC. This encodes CASSSDRENQETQYF.

This clone was counted once. The V gene is TRBV9, the J gene TRBJ1-1, with D maybe TRBD1 (5 bases). This CDR3 region has 15 residues. In germline, CDR1 is SGDLS, CDR2 YYNGEE. The ends were cut back, 3 bases at V and 6 bases at J, with 18 bases in the middle. In nucleotides, the CDR3 is TGTGCCAGCAGCGAGGGAGTATCAAGGGGCGCTGAAGCTTTCTTT. It is translated as CASSEGVSRGAEAFF.

The rearrangement joins TRBV9 to TRBJ2-3, with a tentative D call TRBD2 (5 bases). This CDR3 has 14 amino acids. Germline CDR1 reads SGDLS; CDR2 reads YYNGEE. V was cut by 3 bases and J by 7 bases, with 15 bases left in between. CDR3 in amino acids: CASSAGDEGHTQYF. DNA for the CDR3: TGTGCCAGCAGCGCCGGGGATGAAGGGCATACGCAGTATTTT.

The chain uses TRBV9 and TRBJ1-2, with D possibly TRBD1 on 5 matching bases. The V end was cut by 3 bases, the J end by 8 bases, with 14 bases between. The CDR3 contains 13 residues. Germline CDR1 and CDR2: SGDLS and YYNGEE. CDR3 loop: CASSEEGLGGYTF. CDR3 DNA sequence: TGTGCCAGCAGCGAAGAGGGGTTGGGCGGCTACACCTTC.

A single count supports this clone. The rearrangement links TRBV27 to TRBJ2-3; D gene uncertain. This CDR3 has 13 amino acids. CDR1 is MNHEY, CDR2 SMNVEV, per germline (reference sequence). Trimming cost V 3 bases and J 3 bases, with 7 bases left between them. CDR3 sequence: CASSFVNTDTQYF. The CDR3 nucleotides are TGTGCCAGCAGTTTTGTAAATACAGATACGCAGTATTTT.

V usage is TRBV19 and J usage is TRBJ1-1; D call uncertain. This CDR3 region has 13 residues. Trimming removed 5 bases from V and 8 bases from J, with 15 bases in between. Germline assignment: CDR1 LNHDA and CDR2 SQIVND (reference sequence). The CDR3 is CASSSAALVEAFF. The CDR3 DNA sequence: TGTGCCAGTAGTTCGGCAGCCCTGGTAGAAGCTTTCTTT.

To note about this clone: This same CDR3 is encoded by further DNA sequences in the sample. The gene calls are TRBV28 and TRBJ2-7; D is perhaps TRBD1 (6 bases). V lost 5 bases to trimming and J lost 1 base, with 9 bases between them. Germline V gene sequence: CDR1 MDHEN, CDR2 SYDVKM. The CDR3 is 13 residues long. The CDR3 protein is CASSERGSYEQYF. The CDR3 DNA follows: TGTGCCAGCAGTGAAAGGGGGTCCTACGAGCAGTACTTC.

This clone was recorded only once. The chain couples TRBV6-6 to TRBJ2-2, with 7 bases matching TRBD1. Germline assignment: CDR1 MNHNY and CDR2 SVGAGI (reference sequence). Trimming removed 4 bases from V and 7 bases from J; junction bases left unmatched: 9. The CDR3 runs to 15 residues. The CDR3 DNA sequence: TGTGCCAGCAGTTTTGACAGGGATTATAACGGGGAGCTGTTTTTT. Translated, it gives CASSFDRDYNGELFF.

This CDR3 is CASSWGTGNSPLHF. The CDR3 DNA sequence: TGTGCCAGCAGTTGGGGGACAGGGAATTCACCCCTCCACTTT. The chain employs TRBV6-5 and TRBJ1-6; 9 nucleotides line up with TRBD1. V lost 4 bases to trimming and J lost 7 bases; unmatched junction nucleotides: 2. Germline CDR1 is MNHEY and CDR2 is SVGAGI. This CDR3 region has 14 residues.

Remarks on this clone: The same CDR3 can be traced to other DNA sequences in this sample. The DNA of the CDR3 is TGTGCCAGCAGTTACGGACTTCAAGAGACCCAGTACTTC. Its translation: CASSYGLQETQYF. This chain uses TRBV6-5 with TRBJ2-5; weak D call: TRBD2 (5 bases). This CDR3 is built from 13 residues. Germline-derived CDR1 and CDR2 are MNHEY and SVGAGI. The ends were cut back, 2 bases at V and 2 bases at J, with 6 bases in the middle.

This sequence joins TRBV5-5 and TRBJ2-4, with D possibly matching TRBD2 (6 bases). V was trimmed by 1 base and J by 5 bases, leaving 16 bases between them. Germline V gene data show CDR1 as SGHKS and CDR2 as YYEKEE (reference sequence). CDR3 length: 16 residues. The DNA for the CDR3 is TGTGCCAGCAGCTTGTTCGCGGGGCAGCTTGAAAACATTCAGTACTTC. As protein: CASSLFAGQLENIQYF.

The chain is built from TRBV5-8 and TRBJ1-2, with no clear D. The CDR3 has 15 residues. Germline V gene data show CDR1 as SGHTS and CDR2 as YDEGEE. Trimming shortened V by 4 bases and J by 2 bases, and 15 bases separated the two germline ends. CDR3 DNA sequence: TGTGCCAGCAGCGGGTACAGTGAGAGGAACTATGGCTACACCTTC. Protein sequence: CASSGYSERNYGYTF.

This rearrangement joins TRBV27 to TRBJ1-5; TRBD1 is a possible D gene (6 bases). The CDR3 loop spans 14 amino acids. V dropped 8 bases and J dropped 4 bases, with 15 bases sitting between them. Germline values: CDR1 MNHEY, CDR2 SMNVEV (reference sequence). The CDR3 nucleotides are TGTGCCAGCCAGTCAAAAGGGGGGAATCAGCCCCAGCATTTT. Its protein is CASQSKGGNQPQHF.

V is TRBV4-2 and J is TRBJ1-3; D uncertain. Germline-derived CDR1 and CDR2 are LGHNA and YNFKEQ. This CDR3 spans 16 amino acids. Trimming pared 0 bases from V and 1 base from J, leaving 10 bases between. The CDR3 DNA follows: TGTGCCAGCAGCCAAGATTTCCCAGGATCTGGAAACACCATATATTTT. Translation: CASSQDFPGSGNTIYF.

J is TRBJ2-7 and V is TRBV10-1; no clear D. V was pared by 3 bases and J by 5 bases, with 17 bases between. The V gene's germline CDR1 is WNHNN and CDR2 SYGVQD (reference sequence). This CDR3 has 15 amino acids. The CDR3 DNA reads TGCGCCAGCAGTGATCACAGCCTCCTTGAGGACGAGCAGTACTTC. Translating it yields CASSDHSLLEDEQYF.